These 10 T cell receptor beta chains originate from one sample sequenced in a study of Ad26.COV2.S vaccination and SARS-CoV-2 variants (dated by TCRdb to the early 2020s). To prepare the library, the immunoSEQ multiplex PCR assay was applied. Here the immuneACCESS table is served through TCRdb, limited to in-frame sequences with V and J called. Missing clones are a known gap in these copies; in checked studies unresolved V genes cover under half, and the rest lacks a known reason. A total of fewer than 400,000 clones appear in this sample, around 85% of them only once. The top ten clones comprise 2.1% of the sample. According to the study, the label for this sample's treatment or condition signals: around 19 received Ad26.COV2.S at low or high dose, single or two shots; 5 received placebo; per-sample allocation not given. For vaccine and placebo recipients, repertoires were sequenced using samples collected on day 63 after the first injection.

Here the sequenced sample was peripheral blood, taken in a trial of Ad26.COV2.S vaccine versus placebo. The source is a person aged 18-60 years who received the Ad26.COV2.S COVID-19 vaccine or a placebo.

On this clone: This specimen includes other DNA sequences encoding the same CDR3. The CDR3 loop reads CASSVGVGRATGELFF. The CDR3 coding sequence is TGTGCCAGCAGCGTAGGGGTCGGCAGGGCCACCGGGGAGCTGTTTTTT. The V gene is TRBV9, the J gene TRBJ2-2; D perhaps matches TRBD1 (5 bases). Looked up from germline, CDR1 is SGDLS and CDR2 is YYNGEE. The CDR3 is made up of 16 amino acids. The ends were cut back, 0 bases at V and 4 bases at J, with 13 bases in the middle.

This rearrangement joins TRBV5-4 to TRBJ2-7; unclear D gene. The V end lost 4 bases, the J end lost 2 bases, and 16 bases lay between the germline ends. The V gene's germline CDR1 is SGHNT and CDR2 YYREEE (reference sequence). This CDR3 has 15 residues. The CDR3 here is CASSPDGGLAYEQYF. The CDR3 nucleotides read TGTGCCAGCAGCCCAGACGGTGGGTTAGCCTACGAGCAGTACTTC.

The genes are TRBV30 and TRBJ1-5; no clear D gene. Germline V gene sequence: CDR1 GTSNPN, CDR2 SVGIG (reference sequence). V lost 1 base and J lost 1, with 2 bases in between. The CDR3 runs 12 residues. In DNA, the CDR3 is TGTGCCTGGAGTGACAGCAATCAGCCCCAGCATTTT. Translation: CAWSDSNQPQHF.

This clone was picked up one time. The genes are TRBV5-4 and TRBJ2-7; 12 bases line up with TRBD2. The ends lost 3 bases at V and 6 bases at J; junction bases unmatched: 1. Looked up from germline, CDR1 is SGHNT and CDR2 is YYREEE (reference sequence). The CDR3 totals 13 residues. CDR3 protein: CASSSGLAGEQYF. CDR3 in DNA: TGTGCCAGCAGCTCGGGACTAGCGGGCGAGCAGTACTTC.

This chain connects TRBV27 to TRBJ2-5; D is unresolved. The CDR3 extends over 15 amino acids. CDR1 MNHEY and CDR2 SMNVEV come from the germline V gene (reference sequence). The V and J ends lost 0 bases and 4 bases respectively, with 12 bases between them. Here the CDR3 reads CASSLSLGLIETQYF. As DNA, the CDR3 is TGTGCCAGCAGTTTATCGTTGGGTCTAATAGAGACCCAGTACTTC.

This chain joins TRBV9 and TRBJ2-7; perhaps D is TRBD1 or TRBD2 (6 bases each). Germline assignment: CDR1 SGDLS and CDR2 YYNGEE. The CDR3 totals 16 residues. The V and J ends lost 0 bases and 1 base respectively, with 14 bases between them. CDR3 sequence: CASSVDGGQRSYEQYF. In nucleotides, the CDR3 is TGTGCCAGCAGCGTAGATGGGGGGCAAAGGTCCTACGAGCAGTACTTC.

This clone was observed once. The chain links TRBV2 to TRBJ1-1; D gene unclear. V lost 7 bases, J lost 1 base, and 16 bases lay in between. The CDR3 is 15 residues long. CDR1 SNHLY and CDR2 FYNNEI come from the germline V gene. The CDR3 DNA sequence: TGTGCCAGCATCCCCCAGTTTAGGGCGAACACTGAAGCTTTCTTT. Residues: CASIPQFRANTEAFF.

The chain is built from TRBV2 and TRBJ1-2; no definite D call. The CDR3 has 14 amino acids. Germline V gene sequence: CDR1 SNHLY, CDR2 FYNNEI. V lost 3 bases to trimming and J lost 3 bases, with 11 bases between them. CDR3 loop: CASSDNNVDYGYTF. CDR3 sequence (DNA): TGTGCCAGCAGTGACAACAACGTAGACTATGGCTACACCTTC.

The chain joins TRBV4-1 to TRBJ2-1; D could derive from TRBD1 or TRBD2 (5 bases each). Germline lookup yields CDR1 MGHRA and CDR2 YSYEKL. The CDR3 has 15 amino acids. Trimming stripped 0 bases from V and 7 bases from J, with 13 bases between. The CDR3, as DNA: TGCGCCAGCAGCCAAGATAGCCCGTGGGGGAATGAGCAGTTCTTC. It specifies CASSQDSPWGNEQFF.

Turning to this clone: Other DNA sequences in this specimen translate into the identical CDR3. The chain uses TRBV4-1 and TRBJ2-7, with 8 bases aligning to TRBD1. V dropped 4 bases and J dropped 0; count of bases not matched to a gene: 2. Germline V gene lookup returns CDR1 MGHRA and CDR2 YSYEKL. This CDR3 is built from 14 residues. This chain's CDR3 is CASSRTGGSYEQYF. The DNA for the CDR3 is TGCGCCAGCAGCCGAACAGGGGGCTCCTACGAGCAGTACTTC.